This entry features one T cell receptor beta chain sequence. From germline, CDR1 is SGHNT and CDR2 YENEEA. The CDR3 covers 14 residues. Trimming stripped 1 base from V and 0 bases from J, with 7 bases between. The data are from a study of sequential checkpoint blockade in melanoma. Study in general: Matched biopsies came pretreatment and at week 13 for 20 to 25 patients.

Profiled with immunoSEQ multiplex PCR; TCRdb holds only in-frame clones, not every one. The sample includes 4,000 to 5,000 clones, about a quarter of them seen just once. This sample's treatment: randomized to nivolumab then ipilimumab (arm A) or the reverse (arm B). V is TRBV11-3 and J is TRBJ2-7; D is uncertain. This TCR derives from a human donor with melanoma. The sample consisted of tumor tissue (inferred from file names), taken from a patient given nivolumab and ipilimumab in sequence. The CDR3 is CASSLVGGSYEQYF. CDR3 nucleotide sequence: TGTGCCAGCAGCTTAGTCGGCGGCTCCTACGAGCAGTACTTC.